This TCR beta chain originates from a study of blood T cell repertoires in COVID-19. Across the whole study: COVID-19 samples from acute and convalescent phases originated in the United States, Italy and Spain.

Sequencing was performed with immunoSEQ multiplex PCR; in TCRdb, only in-frame clones are kept and a portion is missing. The data hold 150,000 to 200,000 clones, with approximately 80% observed a single time. The V end was cut by 7 bases, the J end by 0 bases, with 10 bases between. This CDR3 spans 14 amino acids. Per germline, CDR1 MNHEY and CDR2 SVGAGI. V usage is TRBV6-5 and J usage is TRBJ1-3; D may be TRBD1 (5 bases). This receptor was taken from a woman aged 50 to 65 with active or convalescent COVID-19. Source material: peripheral blood. CDR3 sequence (DNA): TGTGCCAGCACCGACAGAGGCTCTGGAAACACCATATATTTT. Translated, it gives CASTDRGSGNTIYF.